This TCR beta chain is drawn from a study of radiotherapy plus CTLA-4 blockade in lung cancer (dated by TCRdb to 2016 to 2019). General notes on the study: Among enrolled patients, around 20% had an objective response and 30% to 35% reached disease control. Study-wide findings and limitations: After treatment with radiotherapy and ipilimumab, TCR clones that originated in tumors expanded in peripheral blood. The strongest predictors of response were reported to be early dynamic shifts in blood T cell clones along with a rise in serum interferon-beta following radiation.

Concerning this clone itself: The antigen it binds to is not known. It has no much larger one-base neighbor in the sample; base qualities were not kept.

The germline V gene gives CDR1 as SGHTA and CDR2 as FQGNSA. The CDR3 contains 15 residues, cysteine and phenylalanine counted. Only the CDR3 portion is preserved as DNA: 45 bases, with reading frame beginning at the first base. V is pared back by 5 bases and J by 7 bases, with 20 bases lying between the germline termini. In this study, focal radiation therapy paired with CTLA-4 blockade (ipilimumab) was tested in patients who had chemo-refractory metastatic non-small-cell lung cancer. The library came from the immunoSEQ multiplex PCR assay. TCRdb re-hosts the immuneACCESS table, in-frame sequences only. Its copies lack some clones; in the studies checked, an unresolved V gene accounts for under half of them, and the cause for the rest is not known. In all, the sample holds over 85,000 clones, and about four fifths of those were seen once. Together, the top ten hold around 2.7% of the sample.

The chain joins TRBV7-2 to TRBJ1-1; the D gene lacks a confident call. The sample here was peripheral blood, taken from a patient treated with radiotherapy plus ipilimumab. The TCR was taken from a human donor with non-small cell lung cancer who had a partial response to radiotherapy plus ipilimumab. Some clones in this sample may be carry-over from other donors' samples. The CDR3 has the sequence CASSLNGVGGLEAFF. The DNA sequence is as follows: TGTGCCAGCAGCCTAAATGGGGTAGGAGGGCTTGAAGCTTTCTTT.